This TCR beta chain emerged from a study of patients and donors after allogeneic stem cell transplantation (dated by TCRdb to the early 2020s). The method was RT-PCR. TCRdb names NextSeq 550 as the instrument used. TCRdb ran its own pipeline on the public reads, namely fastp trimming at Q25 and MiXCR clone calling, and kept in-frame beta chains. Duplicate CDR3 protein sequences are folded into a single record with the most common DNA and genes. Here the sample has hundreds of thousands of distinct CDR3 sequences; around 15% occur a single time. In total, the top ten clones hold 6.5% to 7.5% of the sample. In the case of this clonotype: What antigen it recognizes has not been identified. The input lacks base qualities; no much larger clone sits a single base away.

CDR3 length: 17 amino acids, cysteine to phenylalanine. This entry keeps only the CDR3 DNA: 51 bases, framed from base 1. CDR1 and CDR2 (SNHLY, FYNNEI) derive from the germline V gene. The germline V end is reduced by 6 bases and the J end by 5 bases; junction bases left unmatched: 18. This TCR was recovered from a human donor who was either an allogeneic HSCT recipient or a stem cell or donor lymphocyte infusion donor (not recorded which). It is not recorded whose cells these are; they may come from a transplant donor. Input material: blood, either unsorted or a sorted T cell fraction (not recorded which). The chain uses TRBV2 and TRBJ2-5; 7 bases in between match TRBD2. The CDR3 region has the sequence CASRWAGLAGVGETQYF. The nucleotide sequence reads TGTGCCAGCAGATGGGCCGGATTGGCGGGAGTTGGTGAGACCCAGTACTTC.